This T cell receptor beta chain was obtained from a study of metastatic and nonmetastatic thyroid tumors. About the study: The comparison covered peripheral blood and tumor or nodule tissue in malignant and benign thyroid patients.

All patients reached thyroid surgery having received no treatment beforehand. Whole-study results and caveats: Malignant tumors reportedly showed significantly higher TCR beta diversity than benign nodules in both blood and tumor.

In the original analysis: What underpinned the distant-metastasis classifier for papillary thyroid cancer was the set of CDR3 differences across clinicopathological groups. MiXCR reprocessed the PCR reads for TCRdb. The V and J calls reflect TCRdb's pipeline rather than the authors' work. The sample carries approximately 17,000 clones, 25% to 30% recorded once. Regarding this clone: The antigen remains unidentified.

J was trimmed by 7 bases and V by 3 bases; bases with no gene match: 15. The CDR3 totals 15 residues. CDR1 DFQATT and CDR2 SNEGSKA come from the germline V gene (reference sequence). This chain connects TRBV20-1 to TRBJ2-7, with TRBD2 matching 7 bases. This TCR derives from a female donor with papillary thyroid cancer or a benign thyroid nodule (not recorded which). Some clones in this sample may be carry-over from other donors' samples. The sample comprised adjacent normal tissue. The CDR3 is CSASLGGSLLQEQYF. The CDR3 DNA sequence: TGCAGTGCTAGTCTCGGCGGGAGCCTTCTACAGGAGCAGTACTTC.